The next 22 T cell receptor beta chains were all read from a single sample in a study of regulatory T cells in long-lasting Graves disease. Described time point: newly diagnosed GD, antithyroid drugs for less than 3 months. PBMC-extracted RNA yielded the TCR library. Sequencing libraries for TCR beta were prepared with iRepertoire HTBI primers and Arm-PCR of CDR3 regions. MiXCR was run by TCRdb on the multiplex PCR reads, yielding one entry per CDR3 protein. The table includes under 450,000 distinct CDR3 sequences, around 16% detected once. These data were likewise used in another study, on T cells in Graves' hyperthyroidism and ophthalmopathy.

The source material was peripheral blood mononuclear cells (PBMCs), sampled at new diagnosis, from a patient treated with antithyroid drugs. These receptors came from a woman between 18 and 29 years old with Graves disease.

This clonotype showed up many times. This chain connects TRBV9 to TRBJ2-2, with 8 positions matching TRBD2. Germline CDR1 and CDR2: SGDLS and YYNGEE. The length of the CDR3 is 15 residues. Germline trimming cut 5 bases from V and 0 bases from J; bases unmatched to any gene: 3. The CDR3 bases are TGTGCCAGCAGTCTTAGCGGGGCGAACACCGGGGAGCTGTTTTTT. Its protein is CASSLSGANTGELFF.

This clonotype has at least ten counts. V and J are TRBV7-9 and TRBJ2-1; D is possibly TRBD1 (5 bases). The CDR3 has 11 amino acids. Trimming took 6 bases from V and 5 from J, leaving 5 bases between them. Per germline, CDR1 SEHNR and CDR2 FQNEAQ (reference sequence). CDR3 sequence (DNA): TGTGCCAGCAGAGGGGACAATGAGCAGTTCTTC. It yields the protein CASRGDNEQFF.

This clonotype showed up many times. The chain combines TRBV5-1 with TRBJ2-1; D not certain. V lost 1 base and J lost 6, with 14 bases in between. The CDR3 has 15 residues. Germline CDR1 SGHRS, CDR2 YFSETQ. DNA of the CDR3: TGCGCCAGCAGCTTGTGGGGTTCCGTTGGCAATGAGCAGTTCTTC. Its protein is CASSLWGSVGNEQFF.

Ten or more counts support this clonotype. The rearrangement links TRBV4-2 to TRBJ1-1; perhaps TRBD1 as D (6 bases). The length of the CDR3 is 15 residues. Trimming shortened V by 4 bases and J by 2 bases, and 14 bases separated the two germline ends. CDR1 is LGHNA and CDR2 is YNFKEQ in the germline V gene. In DNA form, the CDR3 reads TGTGCCAGCAGCCCCGGGACATACGATAACACTGAAGCTTTCTTT. This codes for CASSPGTYDNTEAFF.

This chain links TRBV3-1 with TRBJ2-1; the match to TRBD1 covers 12 bases. CDR3 length: 17 amino acids. Germline V lookup: CDR1 LGHDT, CDR2 YNNKEL (reference sequence). Germline trimming cut 2 bases from V and 4 bases from J; bases unmatched to any gene: 6. The CDR3 DNA is TGTGCCAGCAGCCAACCCGGGACAGGGGGCGCATACAATGAGCAGTTCTTC. Translated: CASSQPGTGGAYNEQFF.

Of note for this clonotype: One base away lies a much larger clone, so this may be a sequencing read error. CDR3 in DNA: TGTGCCAGCAGCAAGACAGGATACAATGAGCAGTACTTC. It is translated as CASSKTGYNEQYF. The V and J genes are TRBV12-3 or TRBV12-4 and TRBJ2-5; D possibly corresponds to TRBD1 (6 bases). The CDR3 has 13 residues. Trimming left V 6 bases short and J 11 bases short, with 19 bases between.

Many counts were recorded for this clonotype. The gene calls are TRBV6-2 or TRBV6-3 and TRBJ2-5; perhaps TRBD1 as D (5 bases). Trimming left V 7 bases short and J 4 bases short, with 10 bases between. CDR1 MNHEY and CDR2 SVGEGT come from the germline V gene. This CDR3 is built from 12 residues. The CDR3 DNA reads TGTGCCAGCATGACGCAGGGAGAGACCCAGTACTTC. This gives the protein CASMTQGETQYF.

This clonotype was seen ten or more times. This chain links TRBV6-2 or TRBV6-3 with TRBJ1-2, with 9 bases aligning to TRBD1. CDR3 length: 13 amino acids. Germline lookup yields CDR1 MNHEY and CDR2 SVGEGT. J lost 4 bases, V lost 5 bases, and 2 bases had no gene match. The CDR3 DNA is TGTGCCAGCAGTGAGACAGGGGGCTATGGCTACACCTTC. Translated, it gives CASSETGGYGYTF.

This clonotype was picked up a small number of times. CDR3 loop: CAVGGRADTEAFF. CDR3 DNA sequence: TGTGCCGTGGGGGGCAGGGCGGACACTGAAGCTTTCTTT. The gene calls are TRBV27 and TRBJ1-1; TRBD1 is a possible D gene (6 bases). V dropped 11 bases and J dropped 3 bases, with 16 bases sitting between them. The CDR3 totals 13 residues. CDR1 and CDR2 (germline): MNHEY, SMNVEV (reference sequence).

This clonotype occurred a few times. The V and J genes are TRBV9 and TRBJ2-7; 9 bases fit TRBD2. V was pared by 4 bases and J by 3 bases, with 8 bases of the junction left unmatched. The CDR3 is made up of 15 amino acids. CDR1 SGDLS and CDR2 YYNGEE come from the germline V gene. The chain's CDR3 is CASSPTLAGNYEQYF. As DNA, the CDR3 is TGTGCCAGCAGCCCGACGCTAGCGGGGAACTACGAGCAGTACTTC.

This clonotype was observed a few times. The chain has TRBV7-9 and TRBJ1-5; D gene unclear. This CDR3 contains 13 residues. Germline CDR1 reads SEHNR; CDR2 reads FQNEAQ (reference sequence). The V end lost 1 base, the J end lost 10 bases, and 11 bases lay between the germline ends. CDR3: CASSLDRRAPQHF. The CDR3 DNA sequence: TGTGCCAGCAGCTTAGATCGGCGGGCACCCCAGCATTTT.

About this clonotype itself: A far larger clone is just one base off, so this is likely a read error. This chain uses TRBV24-1 with TRBJ2-1; 8 nucleotides match TRBD1. The CDR3 length is 14 residues. Germline V gene lookup returns CDR1 KGHDR and CDR2 SFDVKD. The CDR3 sequence is CATSDQRDRRTQHF. The CDR3 DNA sequence: TGTGCCACCAGTGACCAAAGGGACAGGAGGACCCAGCACTTC.

This clonotype was observed a few times. A read error is possible here, since a much larger clone lies one base away. The chain recombines TRBV2 with TRBJ1-1; TRBD1 aligns across 7 bases. Looked up from germline, CDR1 is SNHLY and CDR2 is FYNNEI. The J segment lost 3 bases and the V segment lost 6 bases, leaving 19 bases of the junction unmatched. The CDR3 is 18 amino acids. CDR3 in amino acids: CASRRLGRGRSMDTEAFF. The DNA for the CDR3 is TGTGCCAGCAGGAGACTAGGTAGGGGGCGGTCAATGGACACTGAAGCTTTCTTT. The full variable domain, rest sourced from reference TRBV2 and TRBJ1-1, is EPEVTQTPSHQVTQMGQEVILRCVPISNHLYFYWYRQILGQKVEFLVSFYNNEISEKSEIFDDQFSVERPDGSNFTLKIRSTKLEDSAMYFCASRRLGRGRSMDTEAFFGQGTRLTVV.

In this sample, this clonotype turned up many times. The V and J genes are TRBV7-2 and TRBJ2-5; maybe TRBD2 (5 bases). Per the germline V gene, CDR1 is SGHTA and CDR2 is FQGNSA. This CDR3 has 18 amino acids. Trimming removed 1 base at V and 2 bases at J, with 20 bases between. For the CDR3, the DNA is TGTGCCAGCAGCTTAGTTCGAGCCGCGTGGGAGACTCAAGAGACCCAGTACTTC. Protein sequence: CASSLVRAAWETQETQYF.

This clonotype has ten or more counts. The V gene is TRBV12-3 or TRBV12-4, the J gene TRBJ1-1; 7 bases are a match to TRBD1. The CDR3 totals 17 residues. Losses at the gene ends were 5 bases for V and 2 bases for J; bases not matched to a gene: 14. The CDR3 sequence: CASSLTQLGQPNTEAFF. The CDR3 bases are TGTGCCAGCAGTCTAACGCAACTGGGACAGCCAAACACTGAAGCTTTCTTT.

This clonotype was counted at least ten times. The chain links TRBV7-2 to TRBJ2-1, with a weak D call TRBD1 (6 bases). V shed 2 bases and J shed 4 bases, with 9 bases lying between them. This CDR3 has 14 residues. Germline assignment: CDR1 SGHTA and CDR2 FQGNSA. In DNA, the CDR3 is TGTGCCAGCAGCTTAACTACAGGGTACAATGAGCAGTTCTTC. It specifies CASSLTTGYNEQFF.

This clonotype was observed at least ten times. V and J are TRBV6-5 and TRBJ2-2; D gene unclear. CDR3 length: 14 residues. Trimming removed 0 bases from V and 8 bases from J, with 10 bases in between. Germline values: CDR1 MNHEY, CDR2 SVGAGI. CDR3 DNA: TGTGCCAGCAGTTACTCGTCGGCCAGTGGGGAGCTGTTTTTT. Translated, it gives CASSYSSASGELFF.

This clonotype was recorded many times. The V call is TRBV3-1, the J call TRBJ2-7, with D maybe TRBD2 (5 bases). Germline V lookup: CDR1 LGHDT, CDR2 YNNKEL (reference sequence). Trimming took off 0 bases at V and 7 bases at J, with 7 bases between the two ends. CDR3 length equals 12 residues. DNA of the CDR3: TGTGCCAGCAGCCAAGAGTCGGGGGAGCAGTACTTC. It translates to CASSQESGEQYF.

As DNA, the CDR3 is TGCAGTCCTTCGAGACAGGGGGACAATGAGCAGTTCTTC. The encoded protein is CSPSRQGDNEQFF. This chain joins TRBV29-1 and TRBJ2-3; 9 nucleotides agree with TRBD1. TRBJ2-1 explains the end of the DNA better; the J call may be wrong. The CDR3 runs 13 residues. Germline values: CDR1 SQVTM, CDR2 ANQGSEA.

This clonotype was observed a handful of times. This sequence joins TRBV20-1 and TRBJ2-7; 8 bases are a match to TRBD1. The germline gives CDR1 DFQATT, CDR2 SNEGSKA (reference sequence). The CDR3 is 14 residues long. V trimming: 5 bases; J trimming: 0 bases; junction bases outside the gene matches: 6. CDR3 residues: CSAEGQEFSYEQYF. In DNA, the CDR3 is TGCAGTGCTGAGGGACAGGAATTCTCCTACGAGCAGTACTTC.

This clonotype was picked up many times. The rearrangement uses TRBV11-2 and TRBJ2-5; D unresolved. Trimming removed 2 bases from V and 5 bases from J, with 9 bases in between. Per the germline V gene, CDR1 is SGHAT and CDR2 is FQNNGV. The CDR3 runs to 13 residues. This CDR3 reads CASSLSTGETQYF. Here the CDR3 DNA reads TGTGCCAGCAGCTTATCAACCGGGGAGACCCAGTACTTC.

This rearrangement joins TRBV20-1 to TRBJ1-2, with a possible D match to TRBD1 (5 bases). Per germline, CDR1 DFQATT and CDR2 SNEGSKA (reference sequence). Trimming cost V 5 bases and J 4 bases, with 17 bases left between them. The CDR3 covers 14 residues. The chain's CDR3 is CSAPPGSGTYGYTF. The CDR3 DNA follows: TGCAGTGCTCCACCGGGTTCAGGGACCTATGGCTACACCTTC.